This T cell receptor (beta chain) was documented in a study of identical twins. Through template switching, a universal primer site was introduced, and the cDNA contained unique molecular identifiers. TCRdb called the 5' RACE reads again in MiXCR, with one record for every CDR3 protein. The repertoire holds 1.5 million to 2 million distinct CDR3 sequences, with 32% as singletons. All of the donors were Caucasians in good health. As for this clonotype: Its antigen is unidentified.

Trimming at V came to 2 bases and at J to 1 base, leaving 12 bases not matched to a gene. The CDR3 covers 20 residues. The germline V gene has CDR1 MGHRA and CDR2 YSYEKL. Study-level findings and limits: The abundant beta clonotypes from cord blood had fewer insertions, and memory repertoires had none of this. The study drew conclusions from cross-sectional statistical analysis, not from following the same donors.

V is TRBV4-1 and J is TRBJ2-4; TRBD2 agrees at 12 bases. Source material: cord blood. The sequence was obtained from a newborn girl in good health. Here the CDR3 DNA reads TGCGCCAGCAGCCAACTTCCCGCGACTAGCGGGAGTAAGGCCAAAAACATTCAGTACTTC. Encoded protein: CASSQLPATSGSKAKNIQYF.